This T cell receptor beta chain was recovered during a study of T cell responses to AZD1222 COVID-19 vaccine. Study findings and constraints: Reportedly, nearly half the spike-specific TCRs target unmutated variant regions.

CDR3 size: 16 residues. This clone has only a few counts. Antigen: not known. The repertoire was sequenced with immunoSEQ multiplex PCR; TCRdb's copy has only in-frame clones and lacks some. The sample consists of 140,000 to 150,000 clones, 75% to 90% of them appearing once. This TCR was recovered from an adult in good health. Sequenced material: peripheral blood, taken on day 0 of MenACWY control vaccination. The V and J genes are TRBV21-1 and TRBJ1-3. TRBV21-1 is an annotated pseudogene. CDR3 sequence reads: CASSKRRETSGNTIYF. The CDR3 bases are TGTGCCAGCAGCAAACGGAGGGAAACCTCTGGAAACACCATATATTTT.